Listed below are T cell receptor beta chains from one sample, sequenced in a study of CD8 T cells in ankylosing spondylitis. TCRdb itself ran the 5' RACE reads through MiXCR, one entry per CDR3 protein. The table shows about 160,000 distinct CDR3 sequences, with about 16% occurring only once. Sequencing used blood, either unsorted or a sorted T cell fraction (not recorded which). The receptors derive from a male donor with ankylosing spondylitis or in good health (not recorded which). Each CDR3 is given with its conserved first and last residue. The D gene is left open where the match is weak. The size entry is marked missing in some rows and otherwise reads once, few, many or a size class.

CDR3 | DNA | size | J | D | V
CASSLNPAGGPGEQFF | TGCGCCAGCAGCTTGAATCCGGCGGGAGGGCCCGGTGAGCAGTTCTTC | many | TRBJ2-1 | TRBD2 | TRBV5-1
CASTLTGTGNQPQHF | TGTGCCAGCACTTTAACCGGGACAGGGAATCAGCCCCAGCATTTT | few | TRBJ1-5 | TRBD1 | TRBV6-5
CASEEGNTDTQYF | TGTGCCAGCGAGGAGGGGAACACAGATACGCAGTATTTT | . | TRBJ2-3 | . | TRBV14
CSVEGRGSRNEQFF | TGCAGCGTTGAAGGCAGGGGATCCCGGAATGAGCAGTTCTTC | . | TRBJ2-1 | . | TRBV29-1
CASSFWGDRTDEQFF | TGTGCCAGCAGTTTTTGGGGGGATCGGACGGATGAGCAGTTCTTC | many | TRBJ2-1 | . | TRBV12-3/TRBV12-4
CASSLDGKANYGYTF | TGTGCCAGCAGCTTAGATGGAAAAGCTAACTATGGCTACACCTTC | . | TRBJ1-2 | . | TRBV11-2
CATTQTSTLRGHQPQHF | TGTGCCACCACCCAAACCTCGACGTTGAGGGGCCATCAGCCCCAGCATTTT | many | TRBJ1-5 | . | TRBV15
CASRETRTDTQYF | TGCGCCAGCAGGGAGACTAGGACAGATACGCAGTATTTT | . | TRBJ2-3 | . | TRBV10-1
CASSLDRPNEKLFF | TGTGCCAGCAGTTTGGACAGGCCGAATGAAAAACTGTTTTTT | many | TRBJ1-4 | TRBD1 | TRBV28
CASSERFGQGFESTQYF | TGTGCCAGCAGTGAAAGGTTTGGGCAGGGTTTCGAGTCGACCCAGTACTTC | . | TRBJ2-5 | . | TRBV6-1
CAWRRDKGMCYF | TGTGCCTGGAGACGGGACAAGGGGATGTGTTACTTC | . | TRBJ2-7 | . | TRBV30
CASSEARGRRVHEQYF | TGTGCCAGCAGTGAAGCTCGGGGTCGGCGAGTTCACGAGCAGTACTTC | . | TRBJ2-7 | . | TRBV2
CASSGTSGRTGELFF | TGTGCCAGCAGCGGGACTAGCGGGAGAACCGGGGAGCTGTTTTTT | few | TRBJ2-2 | TRBD2 | TRBV5-5
CASSQEAGQAFRRPYEQYF | TGTGCCAGCAGCCAAGAGGCGGGACAGGCTTTTCGGCGCCCCTACGAGCAGTACTTC | . | TRBJ2-7 | TRBD1 | TRBV14
CASSGRTSTLYEQYF | TGTGCCAGCAGTGGGCGGACTAGCACTCTTTACGAGCAGTACTTC | many | TRBJ2-7 | TRBD2 | TRBV12-3/TRBV12-4
CASSLANLGIPPYNEQFF | TGCGCCAGCAGCTTGGCCAATTTAGGGATCCCCCCCTACAATGAGCAGTTCTTC | many | TRBJ2-1 | . | TRBV5-1
CASSLALLEIDNEQFF | TGTGCCAGCAGCTTAGCCCTACTAGAGATCGACAATGAGCAGTTCTTC | few | TRBJ2-1 | . | TRBV7-9
CSCPPGLAGGTTQETQYF | TGCAGCTGTCCCCCGGGACTAGCGGGAGGCACGACTCAAGAGACCCAGTACTTC | few | TRBJ2-5 | TRBD2 | TRBV29-1
CASSGVRGTGELFF | TGCGCCAGCAGCGGAGTTCGGGGCACCGGGGAGCTGTTTTTT | many | TRBJ2-2 | . | TRBV5-1
CASSLSGYTNTGELFF | TGTGCCAGCAGCTTATCCGGGTACACGAACACCGGGGAGCTGTTTTTT | many | TRBJ2-2 | . | TRBV7-9
CASSLDRHTDTQYF | TGCGCCAGCAGCCTGGACAGGCACACAGATACGCAGTATTTT | many | TRBJ2-3 | TRBD1 | TRBV5-1
CASRGTDEYEQFF | TGCGCCAGCAGGGGGACAGACGAGTATGAGCAGTTCTTC | . | TRBJ2-1 | TRBD1 | TRBV5-1
CASSQGTGFLGELFF | TGTGCCAGCAGCCAAGGGACAGGGTTCTTGGGGGAGCTGTTTTTT | few | TRBJ2-2 | TRBD1 | TRBV3-1
CASSYSRGRVNTEAFF | TGTGCCAGCAGTTACTCTAGGGGGAGGGTGAACACTGAAGCTTTCTTT | . | TRBJ1-1 | . | TRBV6-2/TRBV6-3
CSASSGRNTGELFF | TGCAGTGCTAGTAGCGGGAGGAACACCGGGGAGCTGTTTTTT | many | TRBJ2-2 | TRBD2 | TRBV20-1
CASSQEGRGVSYEQYF | TGTGCCAGCAGCCAAGAAGGGCGGGGGGTCTCCTACGAGCAGTACTTC | few | TRBJ2-7 | TRBD2 | TRBV3-1
CASSLRGYGYTF | TGTGCCAGCAGCTTACGGGGATATGGCTACACCTTC | many | TRBJ1-2 | . | TRBV7-2
CATSQPRGPKGEQFF | TGTGCCACCAGTCAACCCAGGGGCCCGAAAGGTGAGCAGTTCTTC | many | TRBJ2-1 | . | TRBV24-1
CASRRTGENSPLHF | TGCGCCAGCAGGCGGACAGGGGAGAACTCACCCCTCCACTTT | many | TRBJ1-6 | TRBD1 | TRBV5-1
CATSDFPAAGRNEQFF | TGTGCCACCAGTGATTTCCCGGCGGCAGGACGGAATGAGCAGTTCTTC | many | TRBJ2-1 | . | TRBV24-1
CASSLSGGEQPQHF | TGTGCCAGCAGCTTATCCGGAGGGGAACAGCCCCAGCATTTT | few | TRBJ1-5 | . | TRBV7-9
CASSPRDGYSLGANVLTF | TGCGCCAGCAGCCCTAGGGACGGTTATTCTCTTGGGGCCAACGTCCTGACTTTC | . | TRBJ2-6 | . | TRBV5-1
CASSFSGQGYEQYF | TGTGCCAGCAGTTTCTCGGGACAGGGCTACGAGCAGTACTTC | many | TRBJ2-7 | TRBD1 | TRBV28
CASSFDLGEAFF | TGCGCCAGCAGCTTCGATTTAGGAGAAGCTTTCTTT | many | TRBJ1-1 | . | TRBV5-1
CASRSIKGATNEKLFF | TGCGCCAGCAGATCAATCAAGGGTGCAACTAATGAAAAACTGTTTTTT | many | TRBJ1-4 | . | TRBV5-1
CSALKGQRSTDTQYF | TGCAGTGCATTAAAGGGGCAGAGGAGCACAGATACGCAGTATTTT | . | TRBJ2-3 | . | TRBV20-1
CASRGPGVAGAGELFF | TGCGCCAGCAGAGGTCCCGGGGTAGCGGGAGCCGGGGAGCTGTTTTTT | many | TRBJ2-2 | TRBD2 | TRBV5-1
CASSLGGLLAGVRNEQFF | TGTGCCAGCAGCCTAGGGGGCCTACTAGCGGGAGTTCGCAATGAGCAGTTCTTC | . | TRBJ2-1 | TRBD2 | TRBV7-8
CASSSGTGPDTQYF | TGCGCCAGCAGTTCCGGGACAGGGCCAGATACGCAGTATTTT | many | TRBJ2-3 | TRBD1 | TRBV5-1
CASSPGVRGSVPYEQYF | TGTGCCAGCAGCCCGGGTGTAAGGGGAAGCGTCCCCTACGAGCAGTACTTC | . | TRBJ2-7 | . | TRBV5-4
CASSLASRGGGYTF | TGTGCCAGCAGCTTAGCGAGCAGGGGAGGTGGCTACACCTTC | few | TRBJ1-2 | . | TRBV7-2
CASSSLGSSYNEQFF | TGTGCCAGCAGCAGTTTGGGTTCTTCCTACAATGAGCAGTTCTTC | few | TRBJ2-1 | . | TRBV13
CASSLPPGGRAGDTQYF | TGCGCCAGCAGCTTGCCCCCAGGCGGGAGGGCAGGAGATACGCAGTATTTT | many | TRBJ2-3 | TRBD2 | TRBV5-1
CASSLDGGRSMNTEAFF | TGTGCCAGCAGCTTGGATGGGGGGAGGAGCATGAACACTGAAGCTTTCTTT | many | TRBJ1-1 | . | TRBV5-6
CASSQSPSYTGELFF | TGCGCCAGCAGTCAATCCCCGAGTTACACCGGGGAGCTGTTTTTT | few | TRBJ2-2 | . | TRBV23-1
CASSLVGGSFEQFF | TGTGCCAGCAGCTTAGTTGGCGGGAGTTTTGAGCAGTTCTTC | few | TRBJ2-1 | TRBD2 | TRBV7-2
CASSQGPNTEAFF | TGTGCCAGCAGCCAAGGGCCGAACACTGAAGCTTTCTTT | many | TRBJ1-1 | . | TRBV5-6
CASSSRLNEQYF | TGTGCCAGCAGCTCCCGCCTGAATGAGCAGTACTTC | few | TRBJ2-7 | . | TRBV11-1
CASSASKVREHYEQYF | TGTGCCAGCAGTGCTTCAAAGGTGCGGGAGCACTACGAGCAGTACTTC | many | TRBJ2-7 | TRBD2 | TRBV27
CASSLGMPGPRKAFF | TGTGCCAGCAGCTTAGGAATGCCGGGGCCACGTAAAGCTTTCTTT | many | TRBJ1-1 | . | TRBV7-8
CASSLATSLEQYF | TGTGCCAGCAGCTTAGCCACTAGCCTCGAGCAGTACTTC | . | TRBJ2-7 | . | TRBV7-2
CASSGRTNTGELFF | TGCGCCAGCAGCGGTCGTACGAACACCGGGGAGCTGTTTTTT | . | TRBJ2-2 | . | TRBV5-1
CSASLFGDGYTF | TGCAGTGCTAGTCTTTTTGGGGACGGCTACACCTTC | many | TRBJ1-2 | . | TRBV20-1
CASSLGGTDTGNTIYF | TGCGCCAGCAGCTTGGGGGGGACAGATACTGGAAACACCATATATTTT | many | TRBJ1-3 | TRBD1 | TRBV5-1
CASSFLSGQPQHF | TGCGCCAGCAGCTTTTTATCGGGTCAGCCCCAGCATTTT | . | TRBJ1-5 | . | TRBV5-1